This T cell receptor (beta chain) stems from a study of blood T cell repertoires in COVID-19 (dated by TCRdb to between 2020 and 2021). Regarding the research as a whole: Samples covering the acute and convalescent phases of COVID-19 were provided by collaborators in the United States, Italy and Spain. The material from the prospective study consisted of cDNA or gDNA derived from T cells, B-cell-depleted T cells, or PBMCs. Deeply sampled blood TCRbeta repertoires from subjects exposed to, actively infected with, or recovered from COVID-19 were included in the dataset. A freely available public database, intended as a resource for researchers studying the immune response to SARS-CoV-2, is where the repertoires were released. The samples were drawn from two sources: the first 160 participants of the ongoing ImmuneRACE study, and 1,000 to 1,500 subjects contributed by 6 global collaborators. The sample metadata nearly always contained a de-identified subject ID, COVID-19 status, age in years and sex. Where available, HLA class I and class II types were taken from metadata supplied by the sample provider and were not determined by assay-based typing.

Details on this clone: Its antigen remains unidentified. Base qualities are missing; no much larger clone stands one base away.

TCRbeta CDR3 regions were amplified from genomic DNA using the immunoSEQ Assay, a bias-controlled multiplex PCR. The original methods were these. Within the assay, amplification of reference gene primers was used to estimate how many nucleated cells each sample contained. To quantify the absolute abundance of each unique TCRbeta CDR3 rearrangement, sequence reads were collapsed and filtered. Productive Simpson clonality was computed per sample as the square root of Simpson's diversity index over productive rearrangements. TCRdb took this table from immuneACCESS and kept in-frame rearrangements with V and J called. Such tables lack part of the clones; where checked against another copy, unresolved V genes explain under half of the gap, and the rest is unexplained. V, J and clone size are taken as reported in that table, and D and trimming were inferred from the DNA itself. The sample table records about 480,000 clones; around 85% of these occur just once. Around 8% of the sample belongs to the ten largest clones.

Spanning cysteine to phenylalanine, the CDR3 consists of 16 amino acids. Kept here is only the CDR3 DNA, which spans 48 bases and is read in frame from base 1. Results and caveats for the whole study, not just this receptor: The quantity of clinical and demographic metadata differed by source and by participant and was supplied without curation.

Participants in the prospective study were aged 18 to 89 years, lived in about two dozen United States geographic areas, and enrolled through a virtual design. In the prospective study, participants were assigned to cohorts based on the clinical history participants reported in a screening survey and a study questionnaire. Recovered participants in ImmuneRACE Cohort 3 were defined as having two consecutive negative NP/OP PCR tests, clearance from a healthcare professional, or resolution of symptoms. Each participant in the prospective study had whole blood, serum and a nasopharyngeal or oropharyngeal swab collected by mobile phlebotomists. Prospective study participants could optionally give additional blood draws and questionnaires over an approximately 2-month period. Prospective study blood samples were shipped either frozen or at room temperature before DNA extraction.

What was sequenced was PBMCs or T cells enriched from blood (not recorded which). The chain uses TRBV21-1 and TRBJ2-7; the table's D call, TRBD2, was not checked against the DNA. TRBV21-1 counts as a pseudogene. The sequence came from a woman aged 55 to 70 who had recovered from COVID-19. The nucleotide sequence reads as follows: TGTGCCGGACTCCGGGCAGAAAGGATTTTTTACGCCAAGCAGTACTTC. Translation gives CAGLRAERIFYAKQYF.